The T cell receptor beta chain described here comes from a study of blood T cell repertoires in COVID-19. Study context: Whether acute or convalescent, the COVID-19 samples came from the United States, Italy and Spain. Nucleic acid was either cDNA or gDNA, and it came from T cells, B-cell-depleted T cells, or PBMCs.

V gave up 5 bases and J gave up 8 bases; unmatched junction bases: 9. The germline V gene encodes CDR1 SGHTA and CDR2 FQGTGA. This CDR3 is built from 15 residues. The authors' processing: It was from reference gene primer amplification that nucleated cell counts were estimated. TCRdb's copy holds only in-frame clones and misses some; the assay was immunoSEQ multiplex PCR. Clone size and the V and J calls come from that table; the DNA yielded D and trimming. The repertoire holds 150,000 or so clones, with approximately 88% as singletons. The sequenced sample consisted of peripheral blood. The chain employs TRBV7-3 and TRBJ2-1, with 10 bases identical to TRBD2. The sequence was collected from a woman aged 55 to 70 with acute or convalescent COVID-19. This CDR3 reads CASSVRTSGGDEQFF. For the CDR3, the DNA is TGTGCCAGCAGCGTCCGGACCAGCGGGGGGGATGAGCAGTTCTTC.